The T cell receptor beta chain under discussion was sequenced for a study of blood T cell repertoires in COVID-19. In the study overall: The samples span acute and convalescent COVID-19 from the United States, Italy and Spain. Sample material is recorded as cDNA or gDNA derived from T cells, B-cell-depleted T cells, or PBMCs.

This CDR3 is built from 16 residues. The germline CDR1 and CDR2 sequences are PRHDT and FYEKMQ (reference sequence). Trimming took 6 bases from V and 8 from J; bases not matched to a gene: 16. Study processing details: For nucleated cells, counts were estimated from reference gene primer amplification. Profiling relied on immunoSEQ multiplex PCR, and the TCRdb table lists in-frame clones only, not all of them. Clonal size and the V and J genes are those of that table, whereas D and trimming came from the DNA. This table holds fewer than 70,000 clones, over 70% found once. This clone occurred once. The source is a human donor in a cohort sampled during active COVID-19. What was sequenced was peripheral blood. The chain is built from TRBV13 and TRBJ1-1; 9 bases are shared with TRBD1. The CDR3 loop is CASRARGRDRVPEAFF. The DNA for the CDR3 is TGTGCCAGCAGGGCCAGGGGTAGGGACAGGGTTCCCGAAGCTTTCTTT.